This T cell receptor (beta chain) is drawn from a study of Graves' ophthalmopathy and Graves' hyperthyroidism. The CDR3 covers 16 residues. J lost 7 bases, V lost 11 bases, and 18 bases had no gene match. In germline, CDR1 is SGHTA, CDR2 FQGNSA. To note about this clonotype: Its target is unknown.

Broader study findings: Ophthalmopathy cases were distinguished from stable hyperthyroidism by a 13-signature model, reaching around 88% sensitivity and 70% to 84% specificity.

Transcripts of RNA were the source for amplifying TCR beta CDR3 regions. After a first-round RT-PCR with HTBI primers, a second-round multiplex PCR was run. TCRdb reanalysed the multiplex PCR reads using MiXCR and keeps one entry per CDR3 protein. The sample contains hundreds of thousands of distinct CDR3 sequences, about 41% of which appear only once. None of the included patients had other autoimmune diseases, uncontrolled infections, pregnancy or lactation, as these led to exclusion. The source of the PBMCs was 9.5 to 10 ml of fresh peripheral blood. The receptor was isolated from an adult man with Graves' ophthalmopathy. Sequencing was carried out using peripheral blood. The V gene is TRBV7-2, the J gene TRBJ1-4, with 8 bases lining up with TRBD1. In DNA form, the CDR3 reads TGTGCCGGTAGCTTGATGGTTCAGGGGGCGGCTGAAAAACTGTTTTTT. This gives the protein CAGSLMVQGAAEKLFF.